This T cell receptor (beta chain) is drawn from a study of breast tumors, draining lymph nodes, adjacent tissues. CDR1 is SEHNR, CDR2 FQNEAQ, per germline (reference sequence). With 3 bases clipped from V and 7 bases from J, the junction kept 11 bases outside the gene matches. This CDR3 is built from 16 residues. This clonotype was seen just once. Breast cancer patients provided tissue from their axillary draining lymph nodes. TCRdb reanalysed the multiplex PCR reads using MiXCR and keeps one entry per CDR3 protein. Of around 230,000 distinct CDR3 sequences detected, about 32% appear once; the ten largest clones hold 1.2% to 1.5%.

The chain carries TRBV7-9 and TRBJ2-7, with 11 nucleotides matching TRBD2. Sequenced: axillary lymph node tissue. The clonotype originates from a female donor with breast cancer. Some clones in this sample may be carry-over from other donors' samples. The CDR3 loop reads CASSFVISGRVGEQYF. The CDR3 DNA follows: TGTGCCAGCAGCTTCGTGATTAGCGGGAGGGTCGGAGAGCAGTACTTC.